The sample holds many counts of the clone carrying this T cell receptor beta chain. Original handling: Amplification with reference gene primers provided the estimates of nucleated cell counts. Using immunoSEQ multiplex PCR, the repertoire was profiled, and TCRdb retains in-frame clones only, with some absent. V, J and clone size derive from that table, while D and trimming were established from the DNA sequence. In the table there are approximately 190,000 clones, approximately 84% of which are singletons. This specimen comes from a study of blood T cell repertoires in COVID-19. Study-wide context: Acute and convalescent COVID-19 samples came from the United States, Italy and Spain. The analysed material was cDNA or gDNA that came from T cells, B-cell-depleted T cells, or PBMCs.

The ends were cut back, 0 bases at V and 1 base at J, with 8 bases in the middle. The CDR3 runs to 15 residues. Per the germline V gene, CDR1 is MNHEY and CDR2 is SVGAGI. The chain carries TRBV6-5 and TRBJ2-3; the D gene is possibly TRBD2 (5 bases). Sequences were obtained from peripheral blood. This clonotype was sampled from a woman in her 70s with active or convalescent COVID-19. The CDR3 here is CASSYSGVGTDTQYF. The CDR3 nucleotides are TGTGCCAGCAGTTACTCCGGGGTAGGCACAGATACGCAGTATTTT.